The 30 T cell receptor beta chains below all came from one sample that was sequenced in a study of STAT5B mutations in CD4+ large granular lymphocyte leukemia. Sequencing was performed with immunoSEQ multiplex PCR; in TCRdb, only in-frame clones are kept and a portion is missing. Of 22,000 or so clones in the sample, about four fifths were seen once. Sequencing used CD4+ T cells from blood buffy coats. The receptors originated from a human donor in good health.

The V and J genes are TRBV28 and TRBJ2-7; D possibly corresponds to TRBD1 (6 bases). The CDR3 covers 14 residues. Trimming removed 5 bases at V and 4 bases at J, with 15 bases between. CDR1 and CDR2 (germline): MDHEN, SYDVKM. The CDR3 loop reads CASSIHRAPYEQYF. CDR3 bases: TGTGCCAGCAGTATACACAGGGCCCCGTACGAGCAGTACTTC. The full variable domain, its missing parts supplied by reference TRBV28 and TRBJ2-7, is DVKVTQSSRYLVKRTGEKVFLECVQDMDHENMFWYRQDPGLGLRLIYFSYDVKMKEKGDIPEGYSVSREKKERFSLILESASTNQTSMYLCASSIHRAPYEQYFGPGTRLTVT.

The chain carries TRBV28 and TRBJ2-1, with D perhaps given as TRBD1 or TRBD2 (5 bases each). The CDR3 spans 16 residues. V lost 5 bases and J 0 bases, leaving 14 bases between the germline ends. Germline V gene data show CDR1 as MDHEN and CDR2 as SYDVKM. CDR3 DNA sequence: TGTGCCAGCAGTCACCAGGGACCACACTCCTACAATGAGCAGTTCTTC. This translates into CASSHQGPHSYNEQFF.

CDR3 sequence (DNA): TGTGCCAGCAGCTTAGGACAGGGGGCTCGGTATGGCTACACCTTC. It encodes CASSLGQGARYGYTF. This rearrangement joins TRBV7-2 to TRBJ1-2, with 10 positions matching TRBD1. This CDR3 has 15 residues. Germline V gives CDR1 SGHTA, CDR2 FQGNSA. The J segment lost 5 bases and the V segment lost 1 base, leaving 4 bases of the junction unmatched.

This sequence joins TRBV11-1 and TRBJ1-2; 10 bases align to TRBD1. With V trimmed by 5 bases and J by 7 bases, 13 bases remained unmatched. Germline V gene lookup returns CDR1 SGHAT and CDR2 FQDESV (reference sequence). The CDR3 loop spans 16 amino acids. The CDR3 DNA reads TGTGCCAGCAGCCCGGGGCGCGACAGGGGGCCCCTTGGCTACACCTTC. The encoded protein is CASSPGRDRGPLGYTF.

This clone has more than one count but fewer than ten. V gene TRBV4-1 combines with J gene TRBJ1-2, with no clear D. CDR1 MGHRA and CDR2 YSYEKL come from the germline V gene. This CDR3 comprises 15 residues. V was pared by 1 base and J by 2 bases, with 11 bases between. In DNA form, the CDR3 reads TGCGCCAGCAGCCAAGGGGGTGCTACGAACTATGGCTACACCTTC. Translated, it gives CASSQGGATNYGYTF.

The gene calls are TRBV6-5 and TRBJ1-1; D is possibly TRBD1 (5 bases). Germline CDR1 MNHEY, CDR2 SVGAGI. V was shortened by 5 bases and J by 5 bases, with 18 bases between the two germline ends. This CDR3 is 15 amino acids long. The CDR3 loop is CASSPHRKKDTEAFF. The CDR3 DNA follows: TGTGCCAGCAGTCCACACAGGAAAAAGGATACTGAAGCTTTCTTT.

The chain has TRBV7-9 and TRBJ2-5; weak D call: TRBD1 (5 bases). The J call is doubtful: the DNA matches TRBJ2-7 better. The germline V gene has CDR1 SEHNR and CDR2 FQNEAQ (reference sequence). The CDR3 covers 14 residues. The CDR3 DNA reads TGTGCCAGCAGCTTATCCCCAGACAGTTACGAGCAGTACTTC. Protein sequence: CASSLSPDSYEQYF.

This clone has only one observation. The gene calls are TRBV28 and TRBJ2-3; D may be TRBD1 or TRBD2 (5 bases each). CDR1 is MDHEN and CDR2 is SYDVKM in the germline V gene. The CDR3 is made up of 14 amino acids. Trimming pared 5 bases from V and 6 bases from J, leaving 15 bases between. DNA for the CDR3: TGTGCCAGCAGTCCGTTCATCGGGGCGGATACGCAGTATTTT. Residues: CASSPFIGADTQYF.

V usage is TRBV19 and J usage is TRBJ1-2, with 8 nucleotides matching TRBD1. Germline CDR1 and CDR2: LNHDA and SQIVND (reference sequence). This CDR3 spans 13 amino acids. V trimming: 4 bases; J trimming: 6 bases; junction bases outside the gene matches: 4. This CDR3 reads CASSTGQGDGYTF. CDR3 coding DNA: TGTGCCAGTAGTACAGGACAGGGTGATGGCTACACCTTC.

This chain uses TRBV7-9 with TRBJ1-2; 11 positions agree with TRBD1. Germline CDR1 is SEHNR and CDR2 is FQNEAQ (reference sequence). The ends lost 5 bases at V and 6 bases at J; junction bases unmatched: 14. This CDR3 comprises 17 residues. The CDR3 DNA is TGTGCCAGCAGCAGTTACGACGGACAGGGGGCTAGGAATGGCTACACCTTC. Translating it yields CASSSYDGQGARNGYTF.

CDR3 bases: TGTGCCAGCAGCAAAGGAGGGCGCAGCAGCACAGATACGCAGTATTTT. Its protein product is CASSKGGRSSTDTQYF. The chain joins TRBV21-1 to TRBJ2-3; the tabulated D call, TRBD2, remains unverified against the DNA. TRBV21-1 is a pseudogene segment. The CDR3 is made up of 16 amino acids.

V and J are TRBV9 and TRBJ2-5, with 7 bases matching TRBD1. Germline V gives CDR1 SGDLS, CDR2 YYNGEE. J lost 7 bases, V lost 2 bases, and 11 bases had no gene match. The CDR3 spans 15 residues. CDR3 DNA: TGTGCCAGCAGCGTGGGGGACAGCAGGGTTGGGACCCAGTACTTC. This translates into CASSVGDSRVGTQYF.

This chain connects TRBV5-1 to TRBJ1-4; no reliable D call. V dropped 1 base and J dropped 8 bases, with 9 bases sitting between them. Germline assignment: CDR1 SGHRS and CDR2 YFSETQ. CDR3 length equals 13 residues. The CDR3 region has the DNA TGCGCCAGCAGCTTGAGGGAGGACGAAAAACTGTTTTTT. Its translation is CASSLREDEKLFF.

The V gene is TRBV10-2, the J gene TRBJ1-3; perhaps TRBD1 as D (6 bases). The V and J ends lost 7 bases and 0 bases respectively, with 16 bases between them. The germline gives CDR1 WSHSY, CDR2 SAAADI. CDR3 size: 16 residues. CDR3 sequence: CASNRGGDYSGNTIYF. CDR3 nucleotides: TGCGCCAGCAATCGAGGGGGAGACTACTCTGGAAACACCATATATTTT.

The chain links TRBV2 to TRBJ2-3; D remains ambiguous. This CDR3 is 17 amino acids long. The V end lost 5 bases, the J end lost 2 bases, and 20 bases lay between the germline ends. CDR1 and CDR2 from the germline V gene are SNHLY and FYNNEI. The CDR3 spells CASSSPGAVPITDTQYF. CDR3 nucleotide sequence: TGTGCCAGCAGTTCCCCGGGCGCGGTACCAATCACAGATACGCAGTATTTT.

This clone came up once. This chain uses TRBV9 with TRBJ1-3; D unclear. CDR1 and CDR2 from the germline V gene are SGDLS and YYNGEE. Deletions cut 3 bases from V and 2 bases from J, with 15 bases between. CDR3 size: 16 residues. This CDR3 is CASSDFSRGTGNTIYF. In nucleotides, the CDR3 is TGTGCCAGCAGCGACTTCTCTAGAGGGACTGGAAACACCATATATTTT.

This rearrangement joins TRBV19 to TRBJ2-3; 9 nucleotides match TRBD2. V gave up 10 bases and J gave up 3 bases; unmatched junction bases: 17. The germline V gene has CDR1 LNHDA and CDR2 SQIVND (reference sequence). This CDR3 contains 17 residues. The CDR3 DNA sequence: TGTGCCACCGAACCCGGGACTAGCCTGGCTGGGACAGATACGCAGTATTTT. It codes for CATEPGTSLAGTDTQYF. The complete variable domain, with remaining parts taken from reference TRBV19 and TRBJ2-3, reads DGGITQSPKYLFRKEGQNVTLSCEQNLNHDAMYWYRQDPGQGLRLIYYSQIVNDFQKGDIAEGYSVSREKKESFPLTVTSAQKNPTAFYLCATEPGTSLAGTDTQYFGPGTRLTVL.

CDR3 coding DNA: TGTGCCAGCAGCCCGGGGGGACAGCGCTACGAGCAGTACTTC. This sequence encodes CASSPGGQRYEQYF. The chain joins TRBV28 to TRBJ2-7; tentatively, D is TRBD1 or TRBD2 (7 bases each). CDR1 is MDHEN, CDR2 SYDVKM, per germline. CDR3 length: 14 amino acids. V was pared by 6 bases and J by 3 bases, with 15 bases between.

The chain uses TRBV9 and TRBJ2-3, with TRBD2 as a possible D gene (5 bases). The CDR3 runs to 14 residues. Germline CDR1 and CDR2: SGDLS and YYNGEE. V dropped 0 bases and J dropped 2 bases, with 7 bases sitting between them. The CDR3 nucleotides are TGTGCCAGCAGCGTAGGACTATTCACAGATACGCAGTATTTT. Translating it yields CASSVGLFTDTQYF.

The CDR3 region has the DNA TGCGCCAGCAGTGAATATAGCAATCAGCCCCAGCATTTT. This gives the protein CASSEYSNQPQHF. The gene calls are TRBV10-2 and TRBJ1-5; D ambiguous. This CDR3 comprises 13 residues. The germline V gene encodes CDR1 WSHSY and CDR2 SAAADI. Trimming took 3 bases from V and 0 from J, leaving 3 bases between them.

The chain has TRBV18 and TRBJ2-7; D unresolved. The CDR3 runs 13 residues. Germline CDR1 KGHSH, CDR2 LQKENI. V gave up 2 bases and J gave up 2 bases, with 7 bases separating them. CDR3 sequence reads: CASSPLSAYEQYF. The CDR3 DNA sequence: TGTGCCAGCTCACCATTATCAGCCTACGAGCAGTACTTC.

The chain couples TRBV9 to TRBJ2-5; a possible D gene is TRBD1 (6 bases). The germline CDR1 and CDR2 sequences are SGDLS and YYNGEE. Trimming removed 2 bases from V and 7 bases from J, with 12 bases in between. This CDR3 has 13 amino acids. The CDR3 here is CASSVEGVATQYF. The DNA of the CDR3 is TGTGCCAGCAGCGTCGAGGGGGTCGCGACCCAGTACTTC.

This clone occurred once. J is TRBJ1-2 and V is TRBV5-4, with D hard to call. Germline lookup yields CDR1 SGHNT and CDR2 YYREEE (reference sequence). V gave up 3 bases and J gave up 4 bases, with 13 bases separating them. The CDR3 is 14 amino acids. CDR3 region: CASSSSSYFYGYTF. The CDR3 DNA sequence: TGTGCCAGCAGCTCGAGTAGCTACTTCTATGGCTACACCTTC.

The chain employs TRBV7-3 and TRBJ2-1, with 9 bases identical to TRBD2. Germline CDR1 reads SGHTA; CDR2 reads FQGTGA. The CDR3 loop spans 13 amino acids. Trimming took 2 bases from V and 14 from J; bases not matched to a gene: 7. CDR3 region: CASSLSAGGLKFF. The CDR3 DNA is TGTGCCAGCAGCTTATCGGCGGGGGGGCTGAAGTTCTTC.

This clone was found once. The chain is built from TRBV25-1 and TRBJ1-1; 8 positions match TRBD1. V was clipped by 4 bases and J by 4 bases; unmatched bases: 14. CDR1 is MGHDK and CDR2 is SYGVNS in the germline V gene. The length of the CDR3 is 17 residues. CDR3 residues: CASSGASGGWGGTEAFF. The CDR3 DNA reads as TGTGCCAGCAGTGGAGCTTCAGGGGGCTGGGGAGGCACTGAAGCTTTCTTT.

The chain recombines TRBV5-1 with TRBJ2-3; D possibly corresponds to TRBD2 (7 bases). This CDR3 contains 16 residues. Germline CDR1 reads SGHRS; CDR2 reads YFSETQ. V was shortened by 0 bases and J by 3 bases, with 14 bases between the two germline ends. The CDR3 spells CASSLEQGGTTDTQYF. The CDR3 DNA is TGCGCCAGCAGCTTGGAACAGGGAGGGACGACAGATACGCAGTATTTT. The full variable domain, completed using reference TRBV5-1 and TRBJ2-3, is KAGVTQTPRYLIKTRGQQVTLSCSPISGHRSVSWYQQTPGQGLQFLFEYFSETQRNKGNFPGRFSGRQFSNSRSEMNVSTLELGDSALYLCASSLEQGGTTDTQYFGPGTRLTVL.

This chain joins TRBV5-1 and TRBJ1-2; D is possibly TRBD1 (6 bases). The ends were cut back, 0 bases at V and 4 bases at J, with 13 bases in the middle. Germline CDR1 is SGHRS and CDR2 is YFSETQ. This CDR3 spans 15 amino acids. The CDR3 nucleotides read TGCGCCAGCAGCTTGGCCAGTCAGGGGCCCTATGGCTACACCTTC. It yields the protein CASSLASQGPYGYTF.

This clone appeared a single time. The genes are TRBV6-1 and TRBJ2-7; 7 bases are shared with TRBD1. The trim removed 8 bases at V and 5 bases at J, leaving 15 bases unmatched. The CDR3 sequence is 15 residues long. The germline V gene has CDR1 MNHNS and CDR2 SASEGT. The CDR3 loop reads CASDARAGGLNEQYF. Here the CDR3 DNA reads TGTGCCAGCGACGCTAGGGCAGGGGGTTTGAACGAGCAGTACTTC.

V gene TRBV6-5 combines with J gene TRBJ2-7; TRBD1 aligns across 10 bases. CDR1 and CDR2 (germline): MNHEY, SVGAGI. The CDR3 is 15 amino acids. Unmatched junction bases numbered 7, after V lost 4 bases and J lost 4 bases. CDR3 sequence reads: CASSSTGTGEYEQYF. DNA of the CDR3: TGTGCCAGCAGTTCCACCGGGACAGGGGAATACGAGCAGTACTTC.

The V and J genes are TRBV21-1 and TRBJ2-5. TRBV21-1 is classified as a pseudogene. The CDR3 runs 17 residues. CDR3 sequence reads: CASTHGIGGGTLETQYF. DNA of the CDR3: TGTGCCAGCACCCATGGAATCGGAGGGGGTACTTTAGAGACCCAGTACTTC.